Each of the 30 T cell receptor beta chains below was sequenced from the same sample in a study of blood T cells in healthy people across ages. A second PCR, run for about 6 to 12 cycles, used a sample-barcoded 5' primer plus a J-beta primer mix. TCRdb passed the 5' RACE reads through MiXCR, listing each CDR3 protein once. In the table there are about 380,000 distinct CDR3 sequences, 45% to 65% of which are singletons. Sequenced: blood. These receptors all stem from a man in his 60s in good health.

The table lists this clonotype with a count of one. The chain uses TRBV18 and TRBJ1-6, with TRBD1 matching over 9 bases. The junction had 7 bases not matched to a gene; V was cut back by 3 bases and J by 7 bases. The CDR3 is made up of 16 amino acids. CDR1 KGHSH and CDR2 LQKENI come from the germline V gene. CDR3 region: CASSPPGQGSNSPLHF. The CDR3 DNA reads TGTGCCAGCTCACCGCCGGGACAGGGCTCGAATTCACCCCTCCACTTT.

Worth noting for this clonotype: A much larger clone sits a single nucleotide away, making a read error possible. This chain links TRBV6-2 or TRBV6-3 with TRBJ2-7, with D unresolved. The CDR3 covers 12 residues. V was cut by 5 bases and J by 7 bases, with 12 bases left in between. CDR1 is MNHEY and CDR2 is SVGEGT in the germline V gene. The CDR3 here is CASSQTRNEQYF. The CDR3 DNA reads TGTGCCAGCAGTCAGACCCGCAATGAGCAGTACTTC.

This clonotype was picked up a small number of times. The chain links TRBV7-2 to TRBJ2-4; D might be TRBD1 or TRBD2, each matching 6 bases. The end of the DNA is better explained by TRBJ2-7, so the J call may be wrong. Germline V gene sequence: CDR1 SGHTA, CDR2 FQGNSA. This CDR3 spans 14 amino acids. The CDR3 DNA sequence: TGTGCCAGCAGCCCTTCGGGGGCTACCTACGAGCAGTACTTC. Amino acids: CASSPSGATYEQYF.

This clonotype was picked up many times. The chain is built from TRBV2 and TRBJ2-7, with 8 bases identical to TRBD1. The V gene's germline CDR1 is SNHLY and CDR2 FYNNEI. V shed 2 bases, J shed 1 base, and the junction held 7 bases outside the gene matches. CDR3 length equals 16 residues. CDR3 sequence reads: CASSESGWDRSYEQYF. The CDR3 DNA follows: TGTGCCAGCAGTGAATCGGGCTGGGACAGGTCCTACGAGCAGTACTTC.

This clonotype has only a few counts. V and J are TRBV9 and TRBJ2-4; TRBD2 agrees at 10 bases. Germline CDR1 SGDLS, CDR2 YYNGEE. The CDR3 runs to 14 residues. V shed 4 bases, J shed 9 bases, and the junction held 7 bases outside the gene matches. CDR3 DNA: TGTGCCAGCAGCCGGGGACTAGCGAACCCCATTCAGTACTTC. Its protein product is CASSRGLANPIQYF.

This clonotype was picked up a small number of times. This chain links TRBV10-3 with TRBJ1-2; TRBD1 agrees at 9 bases. Germline-derived CDR1 and CDR2 are ENHRY and SYGVKD. The CDR3 has 13 amino acids. V was clipped by 5 bases and J by 3 bases; unmatched bases: 1. CDR3 DNA sequence: TGTGCCATCAGTCGACAGGGGGACTATGGCTACACCTTC. As protein: CAISRQGDYGYTF.

V is TRBV2 and J is TRBJ2-3; D may match TRBD1 or TRBD2 (5 bases each). Germline V gives CDR1 SNHLY, CDR2 FYNNEI. The CDR3 totals 14 residues. The V end was cut by 9 bases, the J end by 2 bases, with 15 bases between. CDR3 DNA: TGTGCCAGTATCCGGGACCCCCTCACAGATACGCAGTATTTT. This codes for CASIRDPLTDTQYF.

This chain links TRBV12-3 or TRBV12-4 with TRBJ1-5; 9 nucleotides align to TRBD1. J lost 7 bases, V lost 3 bases, and 19 bases had no gene match. This CDR3 spans 19 amino acids. As DNA, the CDR3 is TGTGCCAGCAGTTTTTGGCTCTATCCGGGACAGGGTTTGGAGCAGCCCCAGCATTTT. It translates to CASSFWLYPGQGLEQPQHF.

The rearrangement links TRBV12-3 or TRBV12-4 to TRBJ2-3; 8 bases match TRBD1. CDR3 length: 16 amino acids. With 6 bases clipped from V and 2 bases from J, the junction kept 10 bases outside the gene matches. The CDR3 DNA reads TGTGCCAGCAGCCTCGGACAGGGCCCGTCCACAGATACGCAGTATTTT. Its translation is CASSLGQGPSTDTQYF.

In regard to this clonotype: One junction end disagrees with the germline gene, perhaps due to a read error. This rearrangement joins TRBV12-3 or TRBV12-4 to TRBJ2-3, with D uncertain. CDR3 length equals 13 residues. DNA of the CDR3: TGTGCCAGCAGTAGGGTCAACGCAGATGCGCAGTATTTT. Protein sequence: CASSRVNADAQYF.

CDR3 region: CASSVVADYSYNEQFF. The CDR3 nucleotides read TGTGCCAGCAGCGTAGTAGCGGACTATTCCTACAATGAGCAGTTCTTC. The chain links TRBV9 to TRBJ2-1, with D maybe TRBD2 (6 bases). This CDR3 contains 16 residues. With 0 bases removed from V and 1 base from J, the gap between germline ends came to 11 bases. CDR1 is SGDLS and CDR2 is YYNGEE in the germline V gene.

There are many counts of this clonotype. The chain carries TRBV3-1 and TRBJ2-5; D possibly uses TRBD1 or TRBD2 (5 bases each). Germline loops: CDR1 LGHDT, CDR2 YNNKEL (reference sequence). The CDR3 sequence is 15 residues long. Trimming took off 1 base at V and 4 bases at J, with 13 bases between the two ends. The CDR3 nucleotides read TGTGCCAGCAGCCAAGGGTACCCGAGGGGAGAGACCCAGTACTTC. As protein: CASSQGYPRGETQYF.

The chain joins TRBV5-5 to TRBJ1-6; D possibly corresponds to TRBD1 (5 bases). Deletions cut 10 bases from V and 2 bases from J, with 13 bases between. Germline CDR1 and CDR2: SGHKS and YYEKEE (reference sequence). This CDR3 is built from 14 residues. The CDR3 loop reads CASGGEPYNSPLHF. The CDR3 nucleotides read TGTGCCTCCGGAGGGGAACCCTATAATTCACCCCTCCACTTT.

This CDR3 reads CASMTGSNQETQYF. The CDR3, as DNA: TGTGCCAGCATGACAGGGAGTAACCAAGAGACCCAGTACTTC. The chain has TRBV28 and TRBJ2-5, with 7 nucleotides matching TRBD1. The CDR3 totals 14 residues. After removal of 7 bases from V and 0 bases from J, the junction contained 5 bases not matched to a gene. The germline CDR1 and CDR2 sequences are MDHEN and SYDVKM.

This clonotype was seen ten or more times. This chain links TRBV12-3 or TRBV12-4 with TRBJ1-6, with 8 nucleotides matching TRBD1. CDR3 length: 16 amino acids. J was trimmed by 7 bases and V by 5 bases; bases with no gene match: 10. Here the CDR3 reads CASSPGQGPQNSPLHF. In DNA form, the CDR3 reads TGTGCCAGCAGTCCCGGACAGGGTCCCCAAAATTCACCCCTCCACTTT.

The chain recombines TRBV7-2 with TRBJ1-5; no definite D call. The CDR3 is made up of 14 amino acids. Germline V gene sequence: CDR1 SGHTA, CDR2 FQGNSA. V dropped 5 bases and J dropped 7 bases, with 15 bases sitting between them. This chain's CDR3 is CASSLGRVGQPQHF. DNA of the CDR3: TGTGCCAGCAGCCTCGGGAGGGTTGGGCAGCCCCAGCATTTT.

V is TRBV20-1 and J is TRBJ1-1; D possibly corresponds to TRBD1 (5 bases). V was clipped by 8 bases and J by 4 bases, with 20 bases between them. CDR1 and CDR2 from the germline V gene are DFQATT and SNEGSKA (reference sequence). The CDR3 spans 14 residues. The CDR3 loop is CSIQVGVLSTEAFF. The DNA for the CDR3 is TGCAGTATCCAGGTGGGGGTTCTCAGCACTGAAGCTTTCTTT.

The chain has TRBV20-1 and TRBJ2-3; TRBD1 or TRBD2 may be the D gene (5 bases each). The CDR3 runs to 14 residues. In germline, CDR1 is DFQATT, CDR2 SNEGSKA (reference sequence). The V end lost 0 bases, the J end lost 8 bases, and 15 bases lay between the germline ends. The CDR3 loop is CSAREVAGTRTQYF. As DNA, the CDR3 is TGCAGTGCTAGAGAGGTCGCCGGGACCCGTACGCAGTATTTT.

The chain is built from TRBV4-3 and TRBJ2-5; D is possibly TRBD1 (7 bases). The end of the DNA fits TRBJ2-7 better, so the J call may be wrong. Per germline, CDR1 LGHNA and CDR2 YSLEER. The CDR3 contains 14 residues. This CDR3 is CASSPSTGRYEQYF. The DNA for the CDR3 is TGCGCCAGCAGCCCTTCGACAGGGAGGTACGAGCAGTACTTC.

V is TRBV29-1 and J is TRBJ2-5; TRBD1 agrees at 9 bases. Judging by the DNA end, TRBJ2-7 fits better; the J call may be wrong. This CDR3 has 15 amino acids. The germline V gene encodes CDR1 SQVTM and CDR2 ANQGSEA. DNA for the CDR3: TGCAGCGTTGGGGGGGACAGGGCGTTCGGGTACGAGCAGTACTTC. Translation gives CSVGGDRAFGYEQYF.

The rearrangement uses TRBV5-1 and TRBJ2-1, with 7 positions matching TRBD1. The CDR3 consists of 15 residues. V shed 6 bases, J shed 9 bases, and the junction held 15 bases outside the gene matches. Germline loops: CDR1 SGHRS, CDR2 YFSETQ. The chain's CDR3 is CASMSTETGSSEQFF. The DNA of the CDR3 is TGCGCCAGCATGTCAACCGAGACAGGGTCATCTGAGCAGTTCTTC.

The J gene is TRBJ2-1, the V gene TRBV7-2; D gene uncertain. CDR1 SGHTA and CDR2 FQGNSA come from the germline V gene. This CDR3 contains 14 residues. The V gene lost 6 bases and the J gene lost 4 bases, with 13 bases spanning the gap. CDR3 coding DNA: TGTGCCAGCAGACTACGGGCCCCTTACAATGAGCAGTTCTTC. Protein sequence: CASRLRAPYNEQFF.

This clonotype was detected only a few times. This chain joins TRBV2 and TRBJ2-3, with 8 bases lining up with TRBD2. Losses at the gene ends were 3 bases for V and 2 bases for J; bases not matched to a gene: 4. The germline CDR1 and CDR2 sequences are SNHLY and FYNNEI. This CDR3 spans 15 amino acids. CDR3 nucleotide sequence: TGTGCCAGCAGTGATTCCGGGGGGGCCACAGATACGCAGTATTTT. Protein sequence: CASSDSGGATDTQYF.

This chain joins TRBV7-2 and TRBJ1-1; D gene ambiguous. CDR3 length equals 14 residues. Germline assignment: CDR1 SGHTA and CDR2 FQGNSA. V lost 3 bases, J lost 0 bases, and 8 bases lay in between. The CDR3: CASSFNRVNTEAFF. As DNA, the CDR3 is TGTGCCAGCAGCTTTAACAGAGTGAACACTGAAGCTTTCTTT.

V is TRBV11-2 and J is TRBJ2-3, with a weak D call TRBD2 (5 bases). Germline V lookup: CDR1 SGHAT, CDR2 FQNNGV. The CDR3 has 17 amino acids. Between the trimmed V and J ends, which lost 4 bases and 4 bases, there was a span of 21 bases. The CDR3 coding sequence is TGTGCCAGCAGCTCCTGGGGTAGCGCGATAGGAGCAGATACGCAGTATTTT. Translation: CASSSWGSAIGADTQYF.

V gene TRBV12-3 or TRBV12-4 combines with J gene TRBJ1-4; 7 positions agree with TRBD1. V shed 3 bases and J 3 bases; nucleotides not matched to a gene: 4. CDR3 length equals 15 residues. The CDR3: CASSLVQGPNEKLFF. In nucleotides, the CDR3 is TGTGCCAGCAGTTTGGTACAGGGGCCTAATGAAAAACTGTTTTTT.

V usage is TRBV12-3 or TRBV12-4 and J usage is TRBJ2-3, with TRBD2 matching 7 bases. The CDR3 runs to 14 residues. With 5 bases clipped from V and 4 bases from J, the junction kept 6 bases outside the gene matches. The CDR3 nucleotides are TGTGCCAGCAGTCTAGGACTAGAGGCAGATACGCAGTATTTT. Translation: CASSLGLEADTQYF.

Of note for this clonotype: One junction end disagrees with the germline gene, perhaps due to a read error. The rearrangement joins TRBV4-3 to TRBJ2-3, with 10 bases identical to TRBD2. CDR1 and CDR2 from the germline V gene are LGHNA and YSLEER. This CDR3 is built from 16 residues. The CDR3 sequence: CASSQLGLAATDAQYF. The CDR3 DNA is TGCGCCAGCAGCCAGCTAGGACTAGCGGCCACAGATGCGCAGTATTTT.

This clonotype appeared a few times. The chain carries TRBV4-2 and TRBJ2-5, with 9 bases aligning to TRBD1. The CDR3 runs 14 residues. Unmatched junction bases numbered 3, after V lost 4 bases and J lost 3 bases. From germline, CDR1 is LGHNA and CDR2 YNFKEQ. CDR3 DNA sequence: TGTGCCAGCAGCCCGTGGGACAGGGAAGAGACCCAGTACTTC. This gives the protein CASSPWDREETQYF.

This clonotype was observed a few times. The chain is built from TRBV6-2 or TRBV6-3 and TRBJ2-7, with D possibly being TRBD1 (6 bases). V was pared by 2 bases and J by 2 bases, with 16 bases between. Germline V gene sequence: CDR1 MNHEY, CDR2 SVGEGT. This CDR3 has 16 amino acids. In nucleotides, the CDR3 is TGTGCCAGCAGTTACCCTAAGACAGGAGCTACCTACGAGCAGTACTTC. Translating gives CASSYPKTGATYEQYF.